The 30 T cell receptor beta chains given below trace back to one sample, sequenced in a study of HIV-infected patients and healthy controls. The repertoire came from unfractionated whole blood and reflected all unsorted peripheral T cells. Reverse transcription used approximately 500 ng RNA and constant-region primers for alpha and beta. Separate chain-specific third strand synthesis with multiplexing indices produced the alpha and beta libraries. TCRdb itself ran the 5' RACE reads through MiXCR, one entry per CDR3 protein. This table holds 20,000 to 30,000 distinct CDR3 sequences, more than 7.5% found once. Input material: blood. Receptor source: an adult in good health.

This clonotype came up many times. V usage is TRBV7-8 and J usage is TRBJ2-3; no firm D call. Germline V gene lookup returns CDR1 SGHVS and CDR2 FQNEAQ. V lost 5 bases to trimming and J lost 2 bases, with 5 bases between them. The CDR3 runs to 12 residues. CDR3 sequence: CASSPFTDTQYF. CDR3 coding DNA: TGTGCCAGCAGCCCTTTCACAGATACGCAGTATTTT.

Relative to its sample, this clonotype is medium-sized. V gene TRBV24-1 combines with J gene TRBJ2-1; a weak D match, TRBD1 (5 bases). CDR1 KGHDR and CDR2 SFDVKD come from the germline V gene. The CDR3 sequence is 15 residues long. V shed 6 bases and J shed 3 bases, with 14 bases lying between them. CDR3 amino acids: CATSPDRAFYNEQFF. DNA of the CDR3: TGTGCCACCAGTCCAGACAGAGCATTCTACAATGAGCAGTTCTTC.

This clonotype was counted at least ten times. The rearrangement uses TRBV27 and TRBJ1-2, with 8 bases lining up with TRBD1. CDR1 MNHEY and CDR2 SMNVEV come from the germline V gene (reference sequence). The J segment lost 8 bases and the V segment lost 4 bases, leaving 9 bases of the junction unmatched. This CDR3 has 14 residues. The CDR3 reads CASSSGTGSKGYTF. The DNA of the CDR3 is TGTGCCAGCAGTTCCGGGACAGGTTCGAAAGGCTACACCTTC.

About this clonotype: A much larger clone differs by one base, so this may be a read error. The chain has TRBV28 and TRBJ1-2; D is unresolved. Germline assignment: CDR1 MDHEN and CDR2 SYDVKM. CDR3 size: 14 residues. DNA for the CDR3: TGTGCCGGCAGTTTAGGCGGAACTAACTATGGCTACACCTTC. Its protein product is CAGSLGGTNYGYTF.

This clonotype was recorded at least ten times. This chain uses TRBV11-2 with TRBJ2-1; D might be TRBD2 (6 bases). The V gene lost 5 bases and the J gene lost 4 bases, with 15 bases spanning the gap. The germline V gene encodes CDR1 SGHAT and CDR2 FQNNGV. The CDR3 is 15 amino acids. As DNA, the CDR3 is TGTGCCAGCAGCCTCAGCGCGGGACTGTACAATGAGCAGTTCTTC. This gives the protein CASSLSAGLYNEQFF.

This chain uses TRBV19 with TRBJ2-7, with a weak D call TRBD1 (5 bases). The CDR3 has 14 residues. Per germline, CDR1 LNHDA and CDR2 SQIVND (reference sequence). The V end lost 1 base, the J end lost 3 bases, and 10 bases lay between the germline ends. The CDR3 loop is CASSIGRGDYEQYF. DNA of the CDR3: TGTGCCAGTAGTATAGGAAGGGGTGACTACGAGCAGTACTTC.

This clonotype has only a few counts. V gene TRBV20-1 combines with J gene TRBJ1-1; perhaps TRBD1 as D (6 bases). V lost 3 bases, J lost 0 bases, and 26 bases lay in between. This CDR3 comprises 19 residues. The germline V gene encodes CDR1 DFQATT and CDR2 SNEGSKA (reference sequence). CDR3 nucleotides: TGCAGTGCTAGCCAGCCATCCCCAAGAAAACAGGGTGTGAACACTGAAGCTTTCTTT. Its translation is CSASQPSPRKQGVNTEAFF.

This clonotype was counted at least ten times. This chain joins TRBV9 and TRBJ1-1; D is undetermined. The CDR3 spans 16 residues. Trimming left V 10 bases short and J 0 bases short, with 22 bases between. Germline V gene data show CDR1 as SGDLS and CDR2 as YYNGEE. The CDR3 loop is CAADSVTTRVNTEAFF. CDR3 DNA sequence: TGTGCCGCGGACTCCGTTACTACGCGGGTGAACACTGAAGCTTTCTTT.

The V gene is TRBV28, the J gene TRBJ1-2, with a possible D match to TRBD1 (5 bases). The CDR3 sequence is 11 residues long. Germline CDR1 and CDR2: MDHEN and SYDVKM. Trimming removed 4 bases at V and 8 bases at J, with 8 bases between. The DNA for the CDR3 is TGTGCCAGCAGTTCCTGGGACGGCTACACCTTC. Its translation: CASSSWDGYTF.

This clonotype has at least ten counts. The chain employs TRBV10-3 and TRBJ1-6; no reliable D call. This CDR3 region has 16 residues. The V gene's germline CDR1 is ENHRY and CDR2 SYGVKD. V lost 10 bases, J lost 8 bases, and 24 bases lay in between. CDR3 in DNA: TGTGCCACCGCCGTCCGTCCTAAGGAGGATGATTCACCCCTCCACTTT. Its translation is CATAVRPKEDDSPLHF.

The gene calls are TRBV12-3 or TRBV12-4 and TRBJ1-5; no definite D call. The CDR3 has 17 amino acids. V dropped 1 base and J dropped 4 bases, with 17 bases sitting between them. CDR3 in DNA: TGTGCCAGCAGTTTAGTATGGGAGCCCGCGGTGAATCAGCCCCAGCATTTT. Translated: CASSLVWEPAVNQPQHF.

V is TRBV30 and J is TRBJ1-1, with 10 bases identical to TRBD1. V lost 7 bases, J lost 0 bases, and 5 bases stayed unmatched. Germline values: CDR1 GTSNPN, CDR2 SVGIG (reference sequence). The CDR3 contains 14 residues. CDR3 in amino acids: CASDRGLMNTEAFF. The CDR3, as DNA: TGTGCCTCCGACAGGGGGCTAATGAACACTGAAGCTTTCTTT.

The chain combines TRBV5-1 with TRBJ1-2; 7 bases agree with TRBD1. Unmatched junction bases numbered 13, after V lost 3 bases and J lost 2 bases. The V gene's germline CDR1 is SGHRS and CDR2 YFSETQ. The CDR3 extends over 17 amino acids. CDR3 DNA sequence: TGCGCCAGCAGCTCAAGACAGGGCGCCTACGCAAACTATGGCTACACCTTC. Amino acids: CASSSRQGAYANYGYTF.

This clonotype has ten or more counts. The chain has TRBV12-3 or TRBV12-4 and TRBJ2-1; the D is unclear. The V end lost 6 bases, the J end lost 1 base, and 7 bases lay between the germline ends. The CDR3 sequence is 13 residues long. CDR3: CASRGYSYNEQFF. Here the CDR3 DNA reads TGTGCCAGCAGGGGGTATTCCTACAATGAGCAGTTCTTC.

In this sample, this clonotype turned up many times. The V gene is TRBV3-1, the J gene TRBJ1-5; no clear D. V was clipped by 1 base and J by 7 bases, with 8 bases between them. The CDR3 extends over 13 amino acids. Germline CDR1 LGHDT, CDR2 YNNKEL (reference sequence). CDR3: CASSQGVGQPQHF. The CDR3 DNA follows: TGTGCCAGCAGCCAAGGGGTTGGACAGCCCCAGCATTTT.

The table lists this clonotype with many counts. The DNA for the CDR3 is TGTGCCAGCAGCTTAGAGGGGTCCCCTTGGGCTGAAGCTTTCTTT. Protein sequence: CASSLEGSPWAEAFF. This chain joins TRBV11-2 and TRBJ1-1, with no clear D. Germline V CDR1 and CDR2: SGHAT, FQNNGV. V was cut by 0 bases and J by 6 bases, with 14 bases left in between. The CDR3 covers 15 residues. The complete variable domain, with remaining parts taken from reference TRBV11-2 and TRBJ1-1, reads EAGVAQSPRYKIIEKRQSVAFWCNPISGHATLYWYQQILGQGPKLLIQFQNNGVVDDSQLPKDRFSAERLKGVDSTLKIQPAKLEDSAVYLCASSLEGSPWAEAFFGQGTRLTVV.

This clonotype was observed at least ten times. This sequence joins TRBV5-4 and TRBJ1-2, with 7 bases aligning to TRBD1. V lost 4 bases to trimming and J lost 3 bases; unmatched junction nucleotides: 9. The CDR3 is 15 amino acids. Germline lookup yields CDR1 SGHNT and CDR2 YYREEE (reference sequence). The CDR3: CASSAMGQMDYGYTF. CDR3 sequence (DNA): TGTGCCAGCAGCGCTATGGGACAGATGGACTATGGCTACACCTTC.

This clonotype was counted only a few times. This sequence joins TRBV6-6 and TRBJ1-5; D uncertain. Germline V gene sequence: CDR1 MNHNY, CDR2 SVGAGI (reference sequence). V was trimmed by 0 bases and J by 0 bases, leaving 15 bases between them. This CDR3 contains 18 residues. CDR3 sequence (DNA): TGTGCCAGCAGTTACTCGAACCCCCTTTTATATAGCAATCAGCCCCAGCATTTT. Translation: CASSYSNPLLYSNQPQHF.

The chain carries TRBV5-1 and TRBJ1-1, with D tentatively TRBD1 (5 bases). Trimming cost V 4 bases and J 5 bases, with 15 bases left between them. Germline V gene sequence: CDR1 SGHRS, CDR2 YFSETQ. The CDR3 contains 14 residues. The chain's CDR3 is CASSRTGPETEAFF. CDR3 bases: TGCGCCAGCAGCCGAACAGGACCGGAGACTGAAGCTTTCTTT.

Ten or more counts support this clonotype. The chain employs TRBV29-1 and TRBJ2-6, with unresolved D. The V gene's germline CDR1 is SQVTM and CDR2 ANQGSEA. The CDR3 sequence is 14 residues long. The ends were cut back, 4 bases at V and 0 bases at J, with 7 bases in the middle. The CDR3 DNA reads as TGCAGCGTTGGGGGTCCCTCTGGGGCCAACGTCCTGACTTTC. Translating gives CSVGGPSGANVLTF. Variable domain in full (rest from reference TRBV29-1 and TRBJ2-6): SAVISQKPSRDICQRGTSLTIQCQVDSQVTMMFWYRQQPGQSLTLIATANQGSEATYESGFVIDKFPISRPNLTFSTLTVSNMSPEDSSIYLCSVGGPSGANVLTFGAGSRLTVL.

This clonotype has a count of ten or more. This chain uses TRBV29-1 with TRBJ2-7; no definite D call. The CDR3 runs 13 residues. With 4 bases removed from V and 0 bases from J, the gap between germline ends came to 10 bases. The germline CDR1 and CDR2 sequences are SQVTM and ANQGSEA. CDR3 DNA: TGCAGCGTTGTACAGTCCTACTCCTACGAGCAGTACTTC. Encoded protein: CSVVQSYSYEQYF.

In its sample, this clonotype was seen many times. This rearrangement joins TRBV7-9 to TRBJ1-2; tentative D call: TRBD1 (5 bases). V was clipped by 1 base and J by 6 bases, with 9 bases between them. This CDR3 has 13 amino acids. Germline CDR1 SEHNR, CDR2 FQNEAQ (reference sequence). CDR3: CASSLEEGHGYTF. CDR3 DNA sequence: TGTGCCAGCAGCTTAGAGGAGGGGCATGGCTACACCTTC. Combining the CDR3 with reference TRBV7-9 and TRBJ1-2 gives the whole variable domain DTGVSQNPRHKITKRGQNVTFRCDPISEHNRLYWYRQTLGQGPEFLTYFQNEAQLEKSRLLSDRFSAERPKGSFSTLEIQRTEQGDSAMYLCASSLEEGHGYTFGSGTRLTVV.

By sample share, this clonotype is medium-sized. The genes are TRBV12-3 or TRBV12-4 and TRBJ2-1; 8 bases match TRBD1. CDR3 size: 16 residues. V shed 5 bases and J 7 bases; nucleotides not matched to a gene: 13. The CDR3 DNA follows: TGTGCCAGCAGTCCGTCCGGGACAGGTCTTCTTAATGAGCAGTTCTTC. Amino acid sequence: CASSPSGTGLLNEQFF.

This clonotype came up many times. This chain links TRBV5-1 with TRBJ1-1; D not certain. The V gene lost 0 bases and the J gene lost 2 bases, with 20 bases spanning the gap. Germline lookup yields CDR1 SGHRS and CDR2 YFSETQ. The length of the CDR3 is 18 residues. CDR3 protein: CASSLGFRRSMSNTEAFF. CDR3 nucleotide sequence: TGCGCCAGCAGCTTGGGGTTTAGGAGGTCCATGTCAAACACTGAAGCTTTCTTT. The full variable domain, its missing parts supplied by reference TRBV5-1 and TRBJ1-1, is KAGVTQTPRYLIKTRGQQVTLSCSPISGHRSVSWYQQTPGQGLQFLFEYFSETQRNKGNFPGRFSGRQFSNSRSEMNVSTLELGDSALYLCASSLGFRRSMSNTEAFFGQGTRLTVV.

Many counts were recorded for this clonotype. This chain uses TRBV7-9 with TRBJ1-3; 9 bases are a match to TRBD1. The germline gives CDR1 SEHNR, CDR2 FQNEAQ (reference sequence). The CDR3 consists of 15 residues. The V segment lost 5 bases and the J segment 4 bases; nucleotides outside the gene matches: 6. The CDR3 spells CASSKQGASGNTIYF. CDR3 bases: TGTGCCAGCAGCAAACAGGGGGCCTCCGGAAACACCATATATTTT.

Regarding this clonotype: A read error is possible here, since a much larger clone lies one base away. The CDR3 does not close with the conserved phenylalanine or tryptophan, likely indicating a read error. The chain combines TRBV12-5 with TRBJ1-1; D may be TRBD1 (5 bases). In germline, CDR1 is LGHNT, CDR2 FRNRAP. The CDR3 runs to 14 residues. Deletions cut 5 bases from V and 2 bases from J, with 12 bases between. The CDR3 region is CASGQGRTNTEAFL. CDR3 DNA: TGTGCTAGTGGTCAGGGACGGACAAACACTGAAGCTTTCCTT.

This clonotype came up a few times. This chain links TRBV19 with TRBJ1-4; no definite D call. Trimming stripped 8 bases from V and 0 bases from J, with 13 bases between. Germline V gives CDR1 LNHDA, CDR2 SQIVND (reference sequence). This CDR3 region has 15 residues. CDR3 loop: CASLSRGATNEKLFF. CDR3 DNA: TGTGCCAGTCTAAGCCGTGGAGCAACTAATGAAAAACTGTTTTTT.

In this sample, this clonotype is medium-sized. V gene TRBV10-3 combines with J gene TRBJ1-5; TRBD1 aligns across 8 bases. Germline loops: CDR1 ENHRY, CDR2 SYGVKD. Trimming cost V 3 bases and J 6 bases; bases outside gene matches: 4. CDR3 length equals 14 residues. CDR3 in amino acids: CAISETTGAQPQHF. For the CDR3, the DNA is TGTGCCATCAGTGAAACGACAGGGGCTCAGCCCCAGCATTTT.

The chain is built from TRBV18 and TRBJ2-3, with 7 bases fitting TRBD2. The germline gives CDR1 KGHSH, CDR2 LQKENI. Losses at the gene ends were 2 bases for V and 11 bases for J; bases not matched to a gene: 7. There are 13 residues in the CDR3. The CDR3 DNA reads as TGTGCCAGCTCACCAGGGAGCGGGGAGAAGCAGTATTTT. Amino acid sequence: CASSPGSGEKQYF.

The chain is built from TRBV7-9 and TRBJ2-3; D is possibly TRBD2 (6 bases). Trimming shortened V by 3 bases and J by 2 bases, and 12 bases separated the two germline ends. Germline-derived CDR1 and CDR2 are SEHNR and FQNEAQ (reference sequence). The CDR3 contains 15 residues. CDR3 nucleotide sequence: TGTGCCAGCAGCTTGGGTGCGGGACCCACAGATACGCAGTATTTT. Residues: CASSLGAGPTDTQYF.